These T cell receptor beta chains were read from a single sample in a study of T cell changes during pregnancy in multiple sclerosis. Produced via immunoSEQ multiplex PCR; TCRdb's table is partial and in-frame only. Here the sample spans about 60,000 clones, 91% being singletons. The sequencing here drew on CD4+ T cells from peripheral blood mononuclear cells, taken in the first trimester of pregnancy. These receptors came from a female donor with multiple sclerosis, enrolled in a pregnancy study. CDR3s include the opening cysteine and the closing phenylalanine or tryptophan. The order of the fields is V gene, CDR3 length, clone size, J gene, D gene, CDR3 DNA, CDR3 protein. A D gene is named only where the DNA matches it firmly. Some rows have no size entry. The others give once, few or many, or a class for an expanded clone.

v_call: TRBV7-2; cdr3_length: 17; clone_size: .; j_call: TRBJ2-3; d_call: TRBD2; cdr3_nt: TGTGCCAGCAGCTTAGTCGCCGGGGGGGATGCGAGAGATACGCAGTATTTT; cdr3_aa: CASSLVAGGDARDTQYF
v_call: TRBV7-3; cdr3_length: 14; clone_size: .; j_call: TRBJ2-1; d_call: .; cdr3_nt: TGTGCCAGCAGCCGCATGAGCCTATACAATGAGCAGTTCTTC; cdr3_aa: CASSRMSLYNEQFF
v_call: TRBV11-3; cdr3_length: 12; clone_size: .; j_call: TRBJ2-5; d_call: .; cdr3_nt: TGTGCCAGCAGCTTAGATCGGGAGACCCAGTACTTC; cdr3_aa: CASSLDRETQYF
v_call: TRBV6-1; cdr3_length: 14; clone_size: .; j_call: TRBJ1-2; d_call: TRBD1; cdr3_nt: TGTGCCGGATCGACAGGGTCGGCTGAAAGGGGCTACACCTTC; cdr3_aa: CAGSTGSAERGYTF
v_call: TRBV7-5; cdr3_length: 13; clone_size: .; j_call: TRBJ1-1; d_call: .; cdr3_nt: TGTGCCAGCAGCTCCGTCCCGAACACTGAAGCTTTCTTT; cdr3_aa: CASSSVPNTEAFF
v_call: TRBV6-1; cdr3_length: 15; clone_size: .; j_call: TRBJ1-1; d_call: .; cdr3_nt: TGTGCCAGCAGGCTGACAGTCCTCATGAACACTGAAGCTTTCTTT; cdr3_aa: CASRLTVLMNTEAFF
v_call: TRBV9; cdr3_length: 14; clone_size: .; j_call: TRBJ2-5; d_call: .; cdr3_nt: TGTGCCAGCAGCGTAGGTCCGGGACAAGAGACCCAGTACTTC; cdr3_aa: CASSVGPGQETQYF
v_call: TRBV10-3; cdr3_length: 15; clone_size: .; j_call: TRBJ2-5; d_call: TRBD1; cdr3_nt: TGTGCCATCAGTGAATTTGGGACAGGGGAAGAGACCCAGTACTTC; cdr3_aa: CAISEFGTGEETQYF
v_call: TRBV5-1; cdr3_length: 17; clone_size: .; j_call: TRBJ1-1; d_call: .; cdr3_nt: TGCGCCAGCAGCCGGGGGGGTGGCTGGGATGGTGACACTGAAGCTTTCTTT; cdr3_aa: CASSRGGGWDGDTEAFF
v_call: TRBV11-2; cdr3_length: 14; clone_size: .; j_call: TRBJ2-7; d_call: TRBD1; cdr3_nt: TGTGCCAGCAGCCTACGGACAGGGGCGTACGAGCAGTACTTC; cdr3_aa: CASSLRTGAYEQYF
v_call: TRBV11-2; cdr3_length: 15; clone_size: .; j_call: TRBJ2-1; d_call: TRBD2; cdr3_nt: TGTGCCAGCAGCTTGACTAGCGGGGAACACAATGAGCAGTTCTTC; cdr3_aa: CASSLTSGEHNEQFF
v_call: TRBV5-4; cdr3_length: 14; clone_size: .; j_call: TRBJ2-7; d_call: .; cdr3_nt: TGTGCCAGCGGAGGACAGAGGGAGAACTACGAGCAGTACTTC; cdr3_aa: CASGGQRENYEQYF
v_call: TRBV29-1; cdr3_length: 13; clone_size: .; j_call: TRBJ1-4; d_call: .; cdr3_nt: TGCAGCGTCCCCCTCGTCGTGAATGAAAAACTGTTTTTT; cdr3_aa: CSVPLVVNEKLFF
v_call: TRBV5-1; cdr3_length: 14; clone_size: .; j_call: TRBJ2-7; d_call: TRBD2; cdr3_nt: TGCGCCAGCAGCTTGGCGGGGGGGTCCCACGAGCAGTACTTC; cdr3_aa: CASSLAGGSHEQYF
v_call: TRBV6-6; cdr3_length: 14; clone_size: .; j_call: TRBJ1-1; d_call: .; cdr3_nt: TGTGCCAGCAGTTACCTAGGAGCCTACACTGAAGCTTTCTTT; cdr3_aa: CASSYLGAYTEAFF
v_call: TRBV11-2; cdr3_length: 17; clone_size: many; j_call: TRBJ2-3; d_call: TRBD2; cdr3_nt: TGTGCCAGCAGGAGAGGGGACCTAGCGGGGCGCACAGATACGCAGTATTTT; cdr3_aa: CASRRGDLAGRTDTQYF
v_call: TRBV18; cdr3_length: 15; clone_size: .; j_call: TRBJ2-7; d_call: .; cdr3_nt: TGTGCCAGCTCACCATTTAGGACAGCTACCTACGAGCAGTACTTC; cdr3_aa: CASSPFRTATYEQYF
v_call: TRBV18; cdr3_length: 13; clone_size: .; j_call: TRBJ2-3; d_call: TRBD1; cdr3_nt: TGTGCCAGCTCAGGACAGGGGTCAGATACGCAGTATTTT; cdr3_aa: CASSGQGSDTQYF
v_call: TRBV5-1; cdr3_length: 13; clone_size: few; j_call: TRBJ1-3; d_call: .; cdr3_nt: TGCGCCAGCAGTTGGCTTCCTGGAAACACCATATATTTT; cdr3_aa: CASSWLPGNTIYF
v_call: TRBV21-1; cdr3_length: 15; clone_size: .; j_call: TRBJ2-7; d_call: .; cdr3_nt: TGTGCCAGCAGCAAAGGGGGGACTAGTTCCTACGAGCAGTACTTC; cdr3_aa: CASSKGGTSSYEQYF
v_call: TRBV7-3; cdr3_length: 14; clone_size: .; j_call: TRBJ2-3; d_call: .; cdr3_nt: TGTGCCAGCAGCTTAAGACCGCGGGGAGATACGCAGTATTTT; cdr3_aa: CASSLRPRGDTQYF
v_call: TRBV19; cdr3_length: 19; clone_size: .; j_call: TRBJ1-2; d_call: TRBD1; cdr3_nt: TGTGCCAGTAGCCAACATGCCGGAAGGGGGCGAGGAGTACGGTGGAGCTACACCTTC; cdr3_aa: CASSQHAGRGRGVRWSYTF
v_call: TRBV6-5; cdr3_length: 15; clone_size: .; j_call: TRBJ1-5; d_call: .; cdr3_nt: TGTGCCAGCAGTCGACAGGCAGTAAGCAATCAGCCCCAGCATTTT; cdr3_aa: CASSRQAVSNQPQHF
v_call: TRBV9; cdr3_length: 14; clone_size: .; j_call: TRBJ2-3; d_call: .; cdr3_nt: TGTGCCAGCAGCGTGGGGGGGCTGACAGATACGCAGTATTTT; cdr3_aa: CASSVGGLTDTQYF
v_call: TRBV7-2; cdr3_length: 12; clone_size: .; j_call: TRBJ2-3; d_call: .; cdr3_nt: TGTGCCAGCACTAGGTTCACAGATACGCAGTATTTT; cdr3_aa: CASTRFTDTQYF
v_call: TRBV7-9; cdr3_length: 15; clone_size: .; j_call: TRBJ2-7; d_call: .; cdr3_nt: TGTGCCAGCAGCCCCGGACAGGGAGGGCTCCGAAAGCAGTACTTC; cdr3_aa: CASSPGQGGLRKQYF
v_call: TRBV7-6; cdr3_length: 19; clone_size: .; j_call: TRBJ2-7; d_call: .; cdr3_nt: TGTGCCAGCAGCTTAATTTCATCCCGATTAAGCCCCTACTATGGCGAGCAGTACTTC; cdr3_aa: CASSLISSRLSPYYGEQYF
v_call: TRBV6-5; cdr3_length: 14; clone_size: .; j_call: TRBJ2-3; d_call: .; cdr3_nt: TGTGCCAGCAGTGAGAGTAATGTTTGGGATACGCAGTATTTT; cdr3_aa: CASSESNVWDTQYF
v_call: TRBV6-4; cdr3_length: 15; clone_size: .; j_call: TRBJ2-3; d_call: TRBD2; cdr3_nt: TGTGCCAGCAGCGTGCGACTAGCGGGCACAGATACGCAGTATTTT; cdr3_aa: CASSVRLAGTDTQYF
v_call: TRBV5-4; cdr3_length: 12; clone_size: .; j_call: TRBJ2-5; d_call: .; cdr3_nt: TGTGCCAGCAGCTACGGGGTTGAGACCCAGTACTTC; cdr3_aa: CASSYGVETQYF
v_call: TRBV15; cdr3_length: 15; clone_size: many; j_call: TRBJ1-1; d_call: .; cdr3_nt: TGTGCCACCAGCCGGGGGGGGGCCTCGAACACTGAAGCTTTCTTT; cdr3_aa: CATSRGGASNTEAFF
v_call: TRBV5-4; cdr3_length: 15; clone_size: .; j_call: TRBJ2-7; d_call: TRBD1; cdr3_nt: TGTGCCAGCAGCTTGTGGGGACAGGGTCGCTACGAGCAGTACTTC; cdr3_aa: CASSLWGQGRYEQYF
v_call: TRBV5-4; cdr3_length: 13; clone_size: .; j_call: TRBJ2-7; d_call: .; cdr3_nt: TGTGCCAGCAGCTTGCAGGGTAGCTACGAGCAGTACTTC; cdr3_aa: CASSLQGSYEQYF
v_call: TRBV6-1; cdr3_length: 14; clone_size: .; j_call: TRBJ1-1; d_call: .; cdr3_nt: TGTGCCAGCAGTGAAACAGGTCGGGACACTGAAGCTTTCTTT; cdr3_aa: CASSETGRDTEAFF
v_call: TRBV4-2; cdr3_length: 15; clone_size: .; j_call: TRBJ1-1; d_call: .; cdr3_nt: TGTGCCAGCAGCCAAGTTGGCGGAGCAAACACTGAAGCTTTCTTT; cdr3_aa: CASSQVGGANTEAFF
v_call: TRBV15; cdr3_length: 15; clone_size: once; j_call: TRBJ1-6; d_call: .; cdr3_nt: TGTGCCACCAGCAGAGGGGGAGTCTTGGATTCACCCCTCCACTTT; cdr3_aa: CATSRGGVLDSPLHF
v_call: TRBV6-6; cdr3_length: 14; clone_size: once; j_call: TRBJ2-7; d_call: TRBD1; cdr3_nt: TGTGCCAGCAGTTACGGGACAGTTACATACGAGCAGTACTTC; cdr3_aa: CASSYGTVTYEQYF
v_call: TRBV6-5; cdr3_length: 14; clone_size: .; j_call: TRBJ2-4; d_call: .; cdr3_nt: TGTGCCAGCTCCAGGGGCCAAGCCAAAAACATTCAGTACTTC; cdr3_aa: CASSRGQAKNIQYF
v_call: TRBV9; cdr3_length: 15; clone_size: .; j_call: TRBJ1-2; d_call: TRBD1; cdr3_nt: TGTGCCAGCAGCGTGAGGACAGGGTTGGACTATGGCTACACCTTC; cdr3_aa: CASSVRTGLDYGYTF
v_call: TRBV30; cdr3_length: 12; clone_size: .; j_call: TRBJ2-7; d_call: .; cdr3_nt: TGTGCCTGGAGTGTAGGCGGCTTAGGGCAGTACTTC; cdr3_aa: CAWSVGGLGQYF
v_call: TRBV7-2; cdr3_length: 14; clone_size: .; j_call: TRBJ2-3; d_call: .; cdr3_nt: TGTGCCAGCAGCGCGGGGGCCCGCACAGATACGCAGTATTTT; cdr3_aa: CASSAGARTDTQYF
v_call: TRBV6-1; cdr3_length: 12; clone_size: .; j_call: TRBJ2-3; d_call: TRBD2; cdr3_nt: TGTGCCATACTAGCGGGCACAGATACGCAGTATTTT; cdr3_aa: CAILAGTDTQYF
v_call: TRBV9; cdr3_length: 14; clone_size: .; j_call: TRBJ1-2; d_call: .; cdr3_nt: TGTGCCAGCAGCGTAGCAGCCCAGGGTCCCGGCTACACCTTC; cdr3_aa: CASSVAAQGPGYTF
v_call: TRBV7-6; cdr3_length: 20; clone_size: .; j_call: TRBJ2-7; d_call: TRBD1; cdr3_nt: TGTGCCAGCAGCTTAGCGCGGGGTGGAGGACAGGGGGCCTCTGAGTACGAGCAGTACTTC; cdr3_aa: CASSLARGGGQGASEYEQYF
v_call: TRBV2; cdr3_length: 14; clone_size: once; j_call: TRBJ2-5; d_call: .; cdr3_nt: TGTGCCAGCAGATTGGGGGGGGCTGAAGAGACCCAGTACTTC; cdr3_aa: CASRLGGAEETQYF